The subject of this entry is one T cell receptor (beta chain). Its antigen is currently not known. No much larger clone is present one base from it, and per-base qualities are unavailable. Inclusive of the bounding cysteine and phenylalanine, the CDR3 is 16 residues long. Here the CDR3 DNA is all that survives: 48 bases in frame from base 1. Cut back by 1 base and 2 bases, the V and J ends lie 17 bases apart. For CDR1 and CDR2, the germline V gene (reference sequence) lists GTSNPN and SVGIG. These data belong to a study of long-term antiretroviral therapy in people with HIV (dated by TCRdb to between 2020 and 2023). For the study in its entirety: The earliest samples were collected about a decade before the 2015 WHO recommendation for immediate ART, when ART was typically delayed until CD4 counts fell. This retrospective serial study examined whether starting ART and sustained HIV suppression were associated with changes in the composition and diversity of the TRB repertoire in peripheral blood. From over 25 adults with confirmed HIV infection, the cohort provided approximately 190 cryopreserved PBMC samples, gathered serially across a mean of around 6 years (range 1-12). Among the approximately 30 participants with HIV, around 10 were female. Test extractions of a monoclonal T-cell line alongside approximately 36 polyclonal samples showed no cross-contamination during QIAcube processing.

Participants were included only if at least one PBMC sample before ART initiation and at least two post-ART samples were available. Every participant with HIV received treatment in the United States of America. Before DNA extraction, cryopreserved samples of 1-10 million PBMC were thawed and washed. At the time of the earliest PBMC sample for each participant with HIV, ages ranged from about 20 to 55 years. PBMC samples were contributed by each participant from 1-4 timepoints before ART initiation and 2-8 timepoints after ART initiation, with a median of 7 samples. Serial HIV viral load, CD4+ T-cell count, ART history and demographic data were obtained for every participant. Genomic DNA was extracted from unsorted PBMC with a Qiagen kit on a QIAcube, processed in batches of 12 samples. The immunoSEQ hsTCRB v3.0 assay was used at survey level resolution for TRB variable region sequencing. TRB sequencing targeted a depth of about 40,000-50,000 T-cell genomes per sample. An Illumina MiSeq with a v3 150-cycle kit was used to sequence the pooled TRB libraries. The study's processing was this. Repertoire analysis was run in R within a reproducible Nextflow workflow that covered QC, data transformation and analysis. LymphoSeq2, an R package for exploring AIRR-Seq data, was used to implement the custom analyses. Four samples that yielded fewer than 5000 total TRB sequences were excluded, so that about 200 HIV repertoires were analyzed. Among the roughly 190 retained HIV repertoires, about 57 were collected before ART initiation and over 120 were collected after ART initiation. Repertoires were downsampled to 5000 TRB nucleotide sequences, and summary statistics were averaged over 100 downsampling iterations. TRB sequences were retained for analysis only if CDR3 regions of at least seven amino acids were present. Diversity was assessed using a clonality score derived from Shannon entropy and using the Gini coefficient. In repertoire networks, the top 5000 CDR3 amino acid sequences were linked whenever an edit distance of one separated two sequences. GLIPH2 predicted antigen specificity groups and MHC restriction for TRB CDR3 amino acid sequences. To flag known associations with CMV, EBV, HIV or tissue antigens, CDR3 amino acid sequences were compared against VDJdb and McPAS-TCR. Pre-ART, post-ART and control groups were compared with Wilcoxon signed-rank tests and Holm-Bonferroni correction. In its TCRdb copy, this immuneACCESS table keeps in-frame sequences only and misses some clones. Where compared with another copy, unresolved V genes explain less than half of these, and the others have no known cause. V and J calls and clone size come straight from that table; D and trimming were deduced from the DNA. The sample table shows roughly 17,000 clones, and around 77% are seen once. The ten most abundant clones make up more than 10% of the sample.

General findings and caveats noted by the study authors: Inferences about post-ART repertoire changes are limited because no data were available on ART adherence, viral resistance or therapy changes. Unsorted PBMC were profiled instead of sorted CD4+ and CD8+ T cells because pre-ART samples had limited cell numbers. The repertoire was dominated across all time points by expanded TRB clones identified before ART initiation, although this dominance was seen to fluctuate and to decrease in many PLHIV after ART. Narrower CDR3 length ranges were observed in HIV repertoires than in controls, and an antigen-experienced repertoire with only a slight naive shift after ART was suggested by the network structure. Since PBMC availability was limited, sequencing covered only the TCR beta chain, with no alpha chain pairing. Starting ART was linked to a significant rise in TRB diversity, yet even with long-term ART the diversity remained significantly lower than in transplant donor controls. Samples dated from the mid-2000s to the late 2010s, and the ART regimens used may be less effective than current ones.

The chain uses TRBV30 and TRBJ2-5; matching of 6 bases hints at TRBD1 as the D gene. The origin of this receptor is a woman aged 40 to 55 with HIV. The sample consisted of unsorted PBMCs, taken 2.3 years after starting antiretroviral therapy. The base sequence is TGTGCCTGGAGTGGGGGGCCGGAAGGGCCTCAAGAGACCCAGTACTTC. Its protein is CAWSGGPEGPQETQYF.